A selection of T cell receptor beta chains follows, all from one sample in a study of blood T cell repertoires in COVID-19. Profiling relied on immunoSEQ multiplex PCR, and the TCRdb table lists in-frame clones only, not all of them. The sample lists roughly 170,000 clones, more than 70% occurring once. Sequencing was done on a sample of PBMCs or T cells enriched from blood (not recorded which). The receptor set was obtained from a woman in her 50s in a cohort exposed to, infected with or recovered from COVID-19 (not recorded which). CDR3s include the opening cysteine and the closing phenylalanine or tryptophan. Each record gives: J gene, clone size, D gene, V gene, CDR3 protein, CDR3 DNA. The D gene is left open where the match is weak. Clone size is shown for a subset of rows, as once, few, many or a class of expanded clone.

>TRBJ2-2|-|-|TRBV7-2
CASSIMNTGELFF
TGTGCCAGCAGCATAATGAACACCGGGGAGCTGTTTTTT
>TRBJ2-1|-|TRBD1|TRBV25-1
CASRDRVNEQFF
TGTGCCAGCCGGGACAGGGTGAATGAGCAGTTCTTC
>TRBJ1-4|-|-|TRBV20-1
CSASSPDSNEKLFF
TGCAGTGCTAGTAGCCCAGACAGTAATGAAAAACTGTTTTTT
>TRBJ1-5|-|TRBD1|TRBV10-3
CAIRDRVDQPQHF
TGTGCCATCAGAGACAGGGTAGATCAGCCCCAGCATTTT
>TRBJ2-1|-|TRBD1|TRBV5-1
CASSRGQVSSYNEQFF
TGCGCCAGCAGCCGGGGACAGGTGAGCTCCTACAATGAGCAGTTCTTC
>TRBJ2-2|few|TRBD2|TRBV7-2
CASSLVRSGALRELFF
TGTGCCAGCAGCTTAGTACGAAGCGGGGCTCTGAGGGAGCTGTTTTTT
>TRBJ1-1|-|TRBD1|TRBV20-1
CSASLAGGYTEAFF
TGCAGTGCTAGTCTGGCAGGGGGCTACACTGAAGCTTTCTTT
>TRBJ2-1|-|-|TRBV28
CASMVGRNTYNEQFF
TGTGCCAGCATGGTGGGCCGGAACACCTACAATGAGCAGTTCTTC
>TRBJ2-7|-|-|TRBV20-1
CSATRGSEQYF
TGCAGTGCTACAAGGGGCAGCGAGCAGTACTTC
>TRBJ1-1|-|TRBD1|TRBV24-1
CATLFAYRGSDTEAFF
TGTGCCACCCTCTTCGCCTACAGGGGGAGTGACACTGAAGCTTTCTTT
>TRBJ2-6|-|-|TRBV9
CASSVLSAPSNVLTF
TGTGCCAGCAGCGTACTTAGCGCCCCTTCCAACGTCCTGACTTTC
>TRBJ1-1|-|-|TRBV28
CASSFLRNTEAFF
TGTGCCAGCAGTTTCCTGAGGAACACTGAAGCTTTCTTT
>TRBJ2-1|-|-|TRBV28
CASSSTSGSHGYEQFF
TGTGCCAGCAGTTCTACCTCCGGGTCCCATGGGTATGAGCAGTTCTTC
>TRBJ2-1|-|TRBD2|TRBV4-2
CASSQEERGAYNEQFF
TGTGCCAGCAGCCAAGAGGAGCGGGGGGCATACAATGAGCAGTTCTTC
>TRBJ2-6|once|TRBD1|TRBV9
CASSVGTGGSGANVLTF
TGTGCCAGCAGCGTTGGGACAGGGGGCTCTGGGGCCAACGTCCTGACTTTC
>TRBJ2-7|-|TRBD2|TRBV28
CASNSGLDVDEQYF
TGTGCCAGCAATTCGGGACTAGATGTTGACGAGCAGTACTTC
>TRBJ1-5|-|-|TRBV28
CASEYQRGGPQPQHF
TGTGCCAGCGAATACCAAAGGGGGGGGCCTCAGCCCCAGCATTTT
>TRBJ1-6|-|-|TRBV4-3
CASSQDRALGSSPLHF
TGCGCCAGCAGCCAAGATCGGGCTTTGGGGAGTTCACCCCTCCACTTT
>TRBJ2-5|-|TRBD2|TRBV9
CASSVVSGTQETQYF
TGTGCCAGCAGCGTAGTTAGCGGGACGCAAGAGACCCAGTACTTC
>TRBJ2-7|-|-|TRBV27
CASSFQAAPAYEQYF
TGTGCCAGCAGTTTTCAGGCCGCGCCTGCGTACGAGCAGTACTTC
>TRBJ2-5|-|TRBD1|TRBV4-1
CASSGLRQGQETQYF
TGCGCCAGCAGCGGATTGCGACAGGGTCAAGAGACCCAGTACTTC
>TRBJ1-5|-|TRBD1|TRBV15
CATSGPGAGGRLYSNQPQHF
TGTGCCACCAGCGGCCCGGGGGCAGGGGGCAGACTATATAGCAATCAGCCCCAGCATTTT
>TRBJ2-3|once|TRBD2|TRBV5-1
CASSFLAGGPFTDTQYF
TGCGCCAGCAGCTTTTTAGCGGGGGGGCCCTTCACAGATACGCAGTATTTT
>TRBJ1-1|-|-|TRBV3-1/TRBV3-2
CASSLLQRAGLKHTEAFF
TGTGCCAGCAGCCTCCTCCAAAGGGCAGGGCTCAAGCACACTGAAGCTTTCTTT
>TRBJ1-4|-|TRBD1|TRBV19
CASSRGSTGGNEKLFF
TGTGCCAGTAGCAGGGGTTCGACAGGGGGCAACGAAAAACTGTTTTTT
>TRBJ2-5|-|-|TRBV5-1
CASSLAKGRMETQYF
TGCGCCAGCAGCTTGGCCAAGGGGCGCATGGAGACCCAGTACTTC
>TRBJ2-5|-|-|TRBV4-2
CASSQVQGTAETQYF
TGTGCCAGCAGCCAAGTCCAGGGAACGGCGGAGACCCAGTACTTC
>TRBJ1-3|-|-|TRBV6-5
CASTVNPTGGNTIYF
TGTGCCAGCACCGTTAACCCGACGGGTGGAAACACCATATATTTT
>TRBJ2-4|-|TRBD2|TRBV6-5
CASRGPGGAKNIQYF
TGTGCCAGCAGGGGACCGGGGGGAGCCAAAAACATTCAGTACTTC
>TRBJ1-1|few|TRBD1|TRBV5-1
CASSRDSTGGSAEAFF
TGCGCCAGCAGCCGGGATTCGACAGGGGGCAGCGCTGAAGCTTTCTTT
>TRBJ1-3|-|-|TRBV28
CASSPDRDSSISGNTIYF
TGTGCCAGCAGTCCGGACCGGGACTCTTCAATCTCTGGAAACACCATATATTTT
>TRBJ1-1|-|TRBD1|TRBV6-2/TRBV6-3
CASSYQSFPGQYTEAFF
TGTGCCAGCAGTTACCAATCCTTTCCGGGACAGTACACTGAAGCTTTCTTT
>TRBJ2-7|-|-|TRBV1
CTSSNRQGAGEQYF
TGCACCAGCAGCAATAGACAGGGGGCGGGGGAGCAGTACTTC
>TRBJ2-7|-|TRBD2|TRBV5-1
CASSLGPSGRGGLREQYF
TGCGCCAGCAGCTTGGGTCCTAGCGGGAGAGGGGGTTTGAGGGAGCAGTACTTC
>TRBJ1-3|few|-|TRBV7-3
CASSLTQGSGNTIYF
TGTGCCAGCAGCTTAACTCAGGGCTCTGGAAACACCATATATTTT
>TRBJ2-7|-|-|TRBV7-2
CASSGGSNQYEQYF
TGTGCCAGCAGCGGGGGGTCCAACCAATACGAGCAGTACTTC
>TRBJ2-2|-|TRBD2|TRBV15
CATSRDLLAGETGELFF
TGTGCCACCAGCAGAGATCTGCTAGCGGGAGAAACCGGGGAGCTGTTTTTT
>TRBJ1-1|few|-|TRBV7-9
CASSSVGNTEAFF
TGTGCCAGCAGCTCCGTCGGGAACACTGAAGCTTTCTTT
>TRBJ1-5|-|TRBD1|TRBV15
CATSRLDREQPQHF
TGTGCCACCAGCAGACTAGACAGGGAACAGCCCCAGCATTTT
>TRBJ1-5|-|TRBD1|TRBV19
CASSVTGGHQPQHF
TGTGCCAGTAGTGTAACAGGGGGCCATCAGCCCCAGCATTTT
>TRBJ2-2|-|-|TRBV4-2
CASSATGLHTGELFF
TGTGCCAGCAGCGCGACGGGACTTCACACCGGGGAGCTGTTTTTT
>TRBJ2-5|-|TRBD1|TRBV27
CASRSINRGLETQYF
TGTGCCAGCAGATCAATTAACAGGGGGCTGGAGACCCAGTACTTC
>TRBJ2-7|-|-|TRBV5-1
CASSLEGVGEQYF
TGCGCCAGCAGCTTGGAAGGGGTGGGGGAGCAGTACTTC
>TRBJ2-3|-|TRBD2|TRBV5-4
CASRSGVGGGTDTQYF
TGTGCCAGCAGGTCCGGGGTCGGGGGGGGCACAGATACGCAGTATTTT
>TRBJ2-3|-|TRBD2|TRBV5-1
CASSFQLAGSTDTQYF
TGCGCCAGCAGCTTCCAACTAGCGGGAAGCACAGATACGCAGTATTTT
>TRBJ2-1|-|TRBD2|TRBV3-1/TRBV3-2
CASSQGTSGVNEQFF
TGTGCCAGCAGCCAAGGGACAAGCGGGGTAAATGAGCAGTTCTTC
>TRBJ1-1|-|-|TRBV11-2
CASSLGWATRTEAFF
TGTGCCAGCAGCTTAGGATGGGCTACAAGGACTGAAGCTTTCTTT
>TRBJ2-7|few|-|TRBV16
CASSQVREAEQYF
TGTGCCAGCAGCCAAGTACGAGAGGCCGAGCAGTACTTC
>TRBJ1-1|once|-|TRBV2
CASTVWDMNTEAFF
TGTGCCAGCACCGTATGGGACATGAACACTGAAGCTTTCTTT
>TRBJ1-1|-|TRBD1|TRBV5-4
CASSKDRGSTEAFF
TGTGCCAGCAGCAAGGACAGGGGTAGCACTGAAGCTTTCTTT